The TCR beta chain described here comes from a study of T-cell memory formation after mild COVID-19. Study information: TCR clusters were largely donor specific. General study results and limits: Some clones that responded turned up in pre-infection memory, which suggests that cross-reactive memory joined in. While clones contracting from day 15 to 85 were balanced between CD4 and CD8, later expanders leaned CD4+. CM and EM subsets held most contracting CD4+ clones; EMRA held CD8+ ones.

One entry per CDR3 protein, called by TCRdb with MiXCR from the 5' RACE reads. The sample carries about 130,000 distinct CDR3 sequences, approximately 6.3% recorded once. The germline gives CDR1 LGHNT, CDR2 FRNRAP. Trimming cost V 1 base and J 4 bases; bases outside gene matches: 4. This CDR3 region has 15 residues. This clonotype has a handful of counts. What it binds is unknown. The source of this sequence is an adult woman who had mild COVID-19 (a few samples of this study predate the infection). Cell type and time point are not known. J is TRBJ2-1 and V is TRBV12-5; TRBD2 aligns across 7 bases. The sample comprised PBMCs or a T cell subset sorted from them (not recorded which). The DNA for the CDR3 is TGTGCTAGTGGTTTGGGGGGTAGCGGGTACAATGAGCAGTTCTTC. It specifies CASGLGGSGYNEQFF.